A single sample is the source of the 14 T cell receptor beta chains below, sequenced in a study of T cell repertoires in cytomegalovirus infection. Antigen specificity for these receptors is unknown. TCRdb itself ran the reads through MiXCR, one entry per CDR3 protein. This table holds approximately 130,000 distinct CDR3 sequences, more than 20% found once. Sequencing input: PBMCs, sequenced either directly or after in vitro stimulation (not recorded which). The receptor set was obtained from a human donor in good health (CMV status not recorded). Some clones in this sample may be carry-over from other donors' samples.

This clonotype showed up many times. The V gene is TRBV6-2 or TRBV6-3, the J gene TRBJ2-7; no clear D. The V end was cut by 6 bases, the J end by 2 bases, with 11 bases between. The CDR3 contains 13 residues. Germline loops: CDR1 MNHEY, CDR2 SVGEGT. CDR3: CASRGSGAYEQYV. The CDR3 DNA reads TGTGCCAGCAGAGGATCAGGCGCCTACGAGCAGTACGTC.

This clonotype was seen ten or more times. The gene calls are TRBV7-2 and TRBJ1-3; D gene ambiguous. V dropped 2 bases and J dropped 0 bases, with 11 bases sitting between them. The CDR3 is made up of 16 amino acids. Germline V gene lookup returns CDR1 SGHTA and CDR2 FQGNSA. The CDR3 spells CASSLSSFSSGNTIYF. DNA of the CDR3: TGTGCCAGCAGCTTATCCAGCTTCTCCTCTGGAAACACCATATATTTT.

CDR3 region: CSASQGRVGETQYF. CDR3 coding DNA: TGCAGTGCTAGTCAAGGGAGGGTAGGGGAGACCCAGTACTTC. The chain joins TRBV20-1 to TRBJ2-5; 7 bases are a match to TRBD2. V lost 3 bases to trimming and J lost 5 bases; unmatched junction nucleotides: 9. Germline CDR1 reads DFQATT; CDR2 reads SNEGSKA (reference sequence). CDR3 length: 14 residues.

The V and J genes are TRBV20-1 and TRBJ1-4; 7 bases are shared with TRBD1. The CDR3 length is 13 residues. J was trimmed by 8 bases and V by 1 base; bases with no gene match: 4. Germline CDR1 reads DFQATT; CDR2 reads SNEGSKA (reference sequence). The DNA of the CDR3 is TGCAGTGCTAGAGTCCAGGGGGGGGAAAAACTGTTTTTT. It codes for CSARVQGGEKLFF.

This clonotype occurred a few times. V usage is TRBV4-1 and J usage is TRBJ2-6, with 9 bases lining up with TRBD2. This CDR3 comprises 19 residues. The V and J ends lost 2 bases and 1 base, in that order; junction bases with no gene match: 9. CDR1 and CDR2 (germline): MGHRA, YSYEKL. The CDR3 here is CASSQLMLAGISGANVLTF. The CDR3 DNA follows: TGCGCCAGCAGCCAACTTATGCTAGCGGGAATTTCTGGGGCCAACGTCCTGACTTTC.

DNA of the CDR3: TGTGCCAGCAGCTCGGGACAGGGTAATGAAAAACTGTTTTTT. Translating it yields CASSSGQGNEKLFF. The chain joins TRBV12-3 or TRBV12-4 to TRBJ1-4; 9 bases are shared with TRBD1. The CDR3 consists of 14 residues. V was clipped by 6 bases and J by 4 bases; unmatched bases: 3.

This clonotype has at least ten counts. The chain links TRBV7-8 to TRBJ2-3; 13 nucleotides line up with TRBD2. Looked up from germline, CDR1 is SGHVS and CDR2 is FQNEAQ. The junction had 2 bases not matched to a gene; V was cut back by 2 bases and J by 6 bases. CDR3 length: 15 residues. CDR3 region: CASSLRLAGGDTQYF. CDR3 DNA: TGTGCCAGCAGCTTAAGACTAGCGGGAGGTGATACGCAGTATTTT.

This clonotype came up many times. V usage is TRBV6-5 and J usage is TRBJ2-7; tentative D call: TRBD1 (6 bases). Trimming cost V 2 bases and J 1 base, with 12 bases left between them. This CDR3 spans 15 amino acids. CDR1 MNHEY and CDR2 SVGAGI come from the germline V gene. The CDR3 sequence is CASSYTGLGSYEQYF. In DNA form, the CDR3 reads TGTGCCAGCAGTTACACAGGGTTGGGATCCTACGAGCAGTACTTC.

This clonotype has more than one count but fewer than ten. The chain combines TRBV6-2 or TRBV6-3 with TRBJ1-1, with TRBD1 identical over 8 bases. The J segment lost 0 bases and the V segment lost 6 bases, leaving 3 bases of the junction unmatched. Looked up from germline, CDR1 is MNHEY and CDR2 is SVGEGT. The CDR3 extends over 14 amino acids. CDR3 sequence reads: CASRLRGLNTEAFF. The CDR3 coding sequence is TGTGCCAGCAGACTCAGGGGGCTGAACACTGAAGCTTTCTTT.

The chain carries TRBV6-5 and TRBJ1-5; 12 bases agree with TRBD1. CDR3 size: 17 residues. V dropped 5 bases and J dropped 7; count of bases not matched to a gene: 12. Germline CDR1 is MNHEY and CDR2 is SVGAGI. The chain's CDR3 is CASSLITGTGGGQPQHF. CDR3 bases: TGTGCCAGCAGTCTAATTACGGGGACAGGGGGCGGACAGCCCCAGCATTTT.

The sample holds a few counts of this clonotype. The V call is TRBV7-6, the J call TRBJ1-2; the match to TRBD1 covers 9 bases. V shed 5 bases and J 6 bases; nucleotides not matched to a gene: 16. The CDR3 has 17 amino acids. CDR1 and CDR2 from the germline V gene are SGHVS and FNYEAQ. The CDR3 loop reads CASSPTSGQGSWDGYTF. CDR3 in DNA: TGTGCCAGCAGCCCGACCTCGGGACAGGGATCGTGGGATGGCTACACCTTC.

This clonotype showed up many times. The chain joins TRBV7-8 to TRBJ1-1; unclear D gene. V was clipped by 1 base and J by 3 bases, with 9 bases between them. The CDR3 length is 14 residues. The germline V gene encodes CDR1 SGHVS and CDR2 FQNEAQ. The CDR3 reads CASSLDYGYTEAFF. CDR3 in DNA: TGTGCCAGCAGCTTAGATTACGGGTACACTGAAGCTTTCTTT.

This clonotype occurred a few times. The chain is built from TRBV20-1 and TRBJ2-4; D remains unclear. Trimming took 4 bases from V and 1 from J, leaving 5 bases between them. CDR3 length: 12 amino acids. Germline CDR1 is DFQATT and CDR2 is SNEGSKA (reference sequence). The chain's CDR3 is CSATWAKNIQYF. The CDR3 DNA is TGCAGTGCTACCTGGGCCAAAAACATTCAGTACTTC.

This clonotype came up many times. This chain connects TRBV12-3 or TRBV12-4 to TRBJ1-5; the D is unclear. The CDR3 has 15 amino acids. Trimming took 6 bases from V and 0 from J, leaving 12 bases between them. The CDR3 DNA reads TGTGCCAGCAGGCAACAGAGTACTAGCAATCAGCCCCAGCATTTT. It codes for CASRQQSTSNQPQHF.